These T cell receptor beta chains were read from a single sample in a study of blood T cell repertoires in COVID-19. Sequenced by immunoSEQ multiplex PCR; TCRdb stores in-frame clones only, minus some. The sample contains 40,000 to 55,000 clones, over 70% of which appear only once. The specimen sequenced was peripheral blood. The receptors originated from a man in his 70s with acute or convalescent COVID-19. The CDR3 runs from the conserved cysteine through the conserved F or W. D genes are given only for firm matches. Clone size is not always given. Where it is, it says once, few, many or a class for expanded clones.

abundance: few
d_gene: NA
v_gene: TRBV6-2/TRBV6-3
j_gene: TRBJ1-2
CDR3nt: TGTGCCAGCAGTTACGGGCCGAACCTGGGCTACACCTTC
CDR3aa: CASSYGPNLGYTF

abundance: NA
d_gene: NA
v_gene: TRBV9
j_gene: TRBJ1-4
CDR3nt: TGTGCCAGCAGCGTAGGAGGAAGTTGGGTTAATGAAAAACTGTTTTTT
CDR3aa: CASSVGGSWVNEKLFF

abundance: NA
d_gene: TRBD2
v_gene: TRBV18
j_gene: TRBJ2-3
CDR3nt: TGTGCCAGCTCACCTAGCGGGGGAAGCACAGATACGCAGTATTTT
CDR3aa: CASSPSGGSTDTQYF

abundance: NA
d_gene: TRBD1
v_gene: TRBV7-2
j_gene: TRBJ1-1
CDR3nt: TGTGCCAGCAGCCCACGACAGGGGTCGGGCACTGAAGCTTTCTTT
CDR3aa: CASSPRQGSGTEAFF

abundance: NA
d_gene: NA
v_gene: TRBV5-6
j_gene: TRBJ1-2
CDR3nt: TGTGCCAGCAGCTTGGTTACCCGCAGGGTGGACTATGGCTACACCTTC
CDR3aa: CASSLVTRRVDYGYTF

abundance: NA
d_gene: TRBD1
v_gene: TRBV19
j_gene: TRBJ2-7
CDR3nt: TGTGCCAGTACCCTCCGGACAGGGAGTTACGAGCAGTACTTC
CDR3aa: CASTLRTGSYEQYF

abundance: NA
d_gene: NA
v_gene: TRBV7-2
j_gene: TRBJ1-5
CDR3nt: TGTGCCAGCAGCCCCATCGTAGGGGCTAGCAATCAGCCCCAGCATTTT
CDR3aa: CASSPIVGASNQPQHF

abundance: NA
d_gene: NA
v_gene: TRBV9
j_gene: TRBJ1-1
CDR3nt: TGTGCCAGCAGCGTAGGTCCGGGGGGCACTGAAGCTTTCTTT
CDR3aa: CASSVGPGGTEAFF

abundance: NA
d_gene: TRBD1
v_gene: TRBV6-1
j_gene: TRBJ1-3
CDR3nt: TGTGCCAGCAGTGAGCCTCCTATGGACAGGATCTCTGGAAACACCATATATTTT
CDR3aa: CASSEPPMDRISGNTIYF

abundance: NA
d_gene: TRBD1
v_gene: TRBV7-6
j_gene: TRBJ1-4
CDR3nt: TGTGCCAGCAGCAAACAGGGGAGAAATGAAAAACTGTTTTTT
CDR3aa: CASSKQGRNEKLFF

abundance: once
d_gene: TRBD1
v_gene: TRBV2
j_gene: TRBJ1-2
CDR3nt: TGTGCCAGCAGGGGGACAGTCTCTTATGGCTACACCTTC
CDR3aa: CASRGTVSYGYTF

abundance: NA
d_gene: TRBD1
v_gene: TRBV2
j_gene: TRBJ1-5
CDR3nt: TGTGCCAGCAATGAGGGGGCCGGGCAGCCCCAGCATTTT
CDR3aa: CASNEGAGQPQHF

abundance: few
d_gene: NA
v_gene: TRBV20-1
j_gene: TRBJ1-1
CDR3nt: TGCAGTGTCTCACAGAACACTGAAGCTTTCTTT
CDR3aa: CSVSQNTEAFF